The 10 T cell receptor beta chains below all came from one sample that was sequenced in a study of neoadjuvant anti-PD-1 for oral cavity cancer. The table came from immunoSEQ multiplex PCR; TCRdb's copy has only in-frame clones and leaves some out. The top ten hold around 3.1% of the sample, which has 84,000 or so clones, more than 80% seen once. Sequencing used PBMCs, obtained before nivolumab (anti-PD-1) treatment. The receptors come from a person aged 35-80 years with oral cavity squamous cell carcinoma.

The chain has TRBV10-1 and TRBJ1-2; D is unclear. The germline V gene has CDR1 WNHNN and CDR2 SYGVQD (reference sequence). V lost 10 bases and J 2 bases, leaving 14 bases between the germline ends. CDR3 length equals 13 residues. CDR3 coding DNA: TGCGCCACCTCTCCGGAACCCAACTATGGCTACACCTTC. Translation gives CATSPEPNYGYTF.

This clone was detected a few times. The J gene is TRBJ1-1, the V gene TRBV6-4; a possible D gene is TRBD1 (5 bases). The CDR3 extends over 17 amino acids. Germline V gene sequence: CDR1 MRHNA, CDR2 SNTAGT. V was shortened by 3 bases and J by 3 bases, with 20 bases between the two germline ends. The CDR3: CASSEYVWRVGDTEAFF. CDR3 nucleotides: TGTGCCAGCAGTGAATATGTATGGAGGGTAGGGGACACTGAAGCTTTCTTT.

This sequence joins TRBV5-1 and TRBJ2-1; 7 bases map to TRBD1. V dropped 0 bases and J dropped 5; count of bases not matched to a gene: 11. CDR1 SGHRS and CDR2 YFSETQ come from the germline V gene. CDR3 size: 17 residues. Written as DNA, the CDR3 is TGCGCCAGCAGCTTGGACAGGGGTGGTCGGTGGGACAATGAGCAGTTCTTC. Protein: CASSLDRGGRWDNEQFF.

V gene TRBV6-1 combines with J gene TRBJ1-2; D is possibly TRBD1 (6 bases). Trimming took off 3 bases at V and 1 base at J, with 12 bases between the two ends. The CDR3 loop spans 15 amino acids. CDR1 and CDR2 (germline): MNHNS, SASEGT. The CDR3 is CASSDRTANNYGYTF. In DNA, the CDR3 is TGTGCCAGCAGTGATCGGACAGCTAATAACTATGGCTACACCTTC.

The CDR3 DNA sequence: TGTGCCATCAGTGCAGCCGGGACAGCGAACACCGGGGAGCTGTTTTTT. This translates into CAISAAGTANTGELFF. The chain couples TRBV10-3 to TRBJ2-2; 7 bases are a match to TRBD1. V dropped 4 bases and J dropped 0; count of bases not matched to a gene: 5. This CDR3 comprises 16 residues. Germline lookup yields CDR1 ENHRY and CDR2 SYGVKD.

CDR3 loop: CASSPPPGTGIRYTQYF. As DNA, the CDR3 is TGTGCCAGCAGCCCCCCTCCCGGGACAGGGATTCGGTATACGCAGTATTTT. The chain is built from TRBV9 and TRBJ2-3; 9 nucleotides agree with TRBD1. V lost 4 bases, J lost 7 bases, and 16 bases stayed unmatched. Germline-derived CDR1 and CDR2 are SGDLS and YYNGEE. The CDR3 loop spans 17 amino acids. Together with reference TRBV9 and TRBJ2-3, the CDR3 gives the full variable domain: DSGVTQTPKHLITATGQRVTLRCSPRSGDLSVYWYQQSLDQGLQFLIQYYNGEERAKGNILERFSAQQFPDLHSELNLSSLELGDSALYFCASSPPPGTGIRYTQYFGPGTRLTVL.

The chain links TRBV25-1 to TRBJ2-3, with 7 bases that match TRBD1. The CDR3 runs 16 residues. The V and J ends lost 0 bases and 2 bases, in that order; junction bases with no gene match: 5. Germline V gives CDR1 MGHDK, CDR2 SYGVNS. The DNA of the CDR3 is TGTGCCAGCAGTGAATACACGGGACAGCCCACAGATACGCAGTATTTT. Residues: CASSEYTGQPTDTQYF.

This chain links TRBV5-1 with TRBJ1-2; perhaps TRBD1 as D (5 bases). Per germline, CDR1 SGHRS and CDR2 YFSETQ. The CDR3 has 15 residues. V was cut by 7 bases and J by 3 bases, with 19 bases left in between. The CDR3 here is CASSFGEGLYYGYTF. The CDR3 region has the DNA TGCGCCAGCTCCTTTGGGGAGGGGCTATACTATGGCTACACCTTC.

V usage is TRBV6-1 and J usage is TRBJ2-1; TRBD2 agrees at 12 bases. The V and J ends lost 2 bases and 7 bases, in that order; junction bases with no gene match: 3. The CDR3 spans 15 residues. Germline V CDR1 and CDR2: MNHNS, SASEGT. The CDR3 DNA reads TGTGCCAGCAGTGAACTAGCGGGAGGGAAGAATGAGCAGTTCTTC. It is translated as CASSELAGGKNEQFF.

The gene calls are TRBV7-8 and TRBJ1-4; D not certain. The germline gives CDR1 SGHVS, CDR2 FQNEAQ. This CDR3 comprises 14 residues. The ends were cut back, 0 bases at V and 5 bases at J, with 7 bases in the middle. The CDR3 sequence: CASSLASSNEKLFF. The CDR3 DNA reads as TGTGCCAGCAGCTTAGCTAGCTCCAATGAAAAACTGTTTTTT.